This T cell receptor (beta chain) was sequenced for a study of CD8 T cells in ankylosing spondylitis. The authors made TCR beta libraries by quantitative 5'-RACE with molecular barcodes. TCRdb re-called the 5' RACE reads through MiXCR, storing one row per CDR3 protein. Of about 140,000 distinct CDR3 sequences detected, 9.5% to 12% appear once; the ten largest clones hold 4.1%. This CDR3 has 14 residues. Germline assignment: CDR1 MDHEN and CDR2 SYDVKM. V was cut by 2 bases and J by 0 bases, with 6 bases left in between. The sample holds many counts of this clonotype. The chain uses TRBV28 and TRBJ2-3; D is unclear. The sequenced sample consisted of blood, either unsorted or a sorted T cell fraction (not recorded which). This sequence originates from a female donor with ankylosing spondylitis or in good health (not recorded which). The CDR3 protein is CASSLQTSTDTQYF. The CDR3 nucleotides read TGTGCCAGCAGTTTACAAACTAGCACAGATACGCAGTATTTT. The full variable domain, its missing parts supplied by reference TRBV28 and TRBJ2-3, is DVKVTQSSRYLVKRTGEKVFLECVQDMDHENMFWYRQDPGLGLRLIYFSYDVKMKEKGDIPEGYSVSREKKERFSLILESASTNQTSMYLCASSLQTSTDTQYFGPGTRLTVL.